Sequencing of this T cell receptor beta chain was carried out in a study of shared clonotypes between healthy human individuals. Profiling relied on immunoSEQ multiplex PCR, and the TCRdb table lists in-frame clones only, not all of them. The table shows under 1,100,000 clones, with around three quarters occurring only once. Germline V gene lookup returns CDR1 LNHDA and CDR2 SQIVND (reference sequence). CDR3 length equals 12 residues. V lost 5 bases to trimming and J lost 3 bases, with 4 bases between them. In its sample, this clone was seen a few times. Partitioning of CD4+ cells yielded a CD45RA+ naive subset and a CD45RA-negative memory subset.

The V gene is TRBV19, the J gene TRBJ2-2; D not resolved. Input material: memory CD4+ T cells from PBMCs. Subset: CD45RA-negative fraction. The clonotype was recovered from a man younger than 30 in good health. Some clones in this sample may be carry-over from other donors' samples. The CDR3 loop reads CASSRDTGELFF. CDR3 sequence (DNA): TGTGCCAGTAGTCGGGACACCGGGGAGCTGTTTTTT.